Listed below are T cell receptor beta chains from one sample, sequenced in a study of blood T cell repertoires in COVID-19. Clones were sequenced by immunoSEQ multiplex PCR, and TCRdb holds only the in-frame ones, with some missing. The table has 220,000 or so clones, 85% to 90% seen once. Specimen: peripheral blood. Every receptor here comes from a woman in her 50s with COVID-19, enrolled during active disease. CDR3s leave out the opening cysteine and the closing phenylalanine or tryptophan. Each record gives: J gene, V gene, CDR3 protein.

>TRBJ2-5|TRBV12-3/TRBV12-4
ASRLPPVETQY
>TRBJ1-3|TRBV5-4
ASSPTVGGNTIY
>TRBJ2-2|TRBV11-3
ASSFGGNTGELF
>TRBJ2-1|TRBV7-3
ASSLKSGGQGEQF
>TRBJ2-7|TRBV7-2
ASSLGSPGIYEQY
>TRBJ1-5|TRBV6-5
ASSLDRVQPQH
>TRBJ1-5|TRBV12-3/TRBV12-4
ASSLINQPQH
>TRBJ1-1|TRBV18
ASSHGQEAF
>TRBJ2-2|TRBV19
ASSIYQGTGELF
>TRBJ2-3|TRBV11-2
ASSLRGSTDTQY
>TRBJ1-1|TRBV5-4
ASSLDGDMNTEAF